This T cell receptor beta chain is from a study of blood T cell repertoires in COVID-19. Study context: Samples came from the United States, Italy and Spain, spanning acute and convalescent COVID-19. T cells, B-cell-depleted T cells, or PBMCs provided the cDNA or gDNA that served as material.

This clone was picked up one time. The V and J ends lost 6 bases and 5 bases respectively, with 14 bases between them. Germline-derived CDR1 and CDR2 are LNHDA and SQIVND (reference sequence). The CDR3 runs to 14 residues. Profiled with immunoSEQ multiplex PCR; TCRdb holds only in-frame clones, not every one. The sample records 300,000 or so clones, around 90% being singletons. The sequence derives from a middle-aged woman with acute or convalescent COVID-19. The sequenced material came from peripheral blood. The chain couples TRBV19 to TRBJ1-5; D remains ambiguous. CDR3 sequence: CASRGEAVDQPQHF. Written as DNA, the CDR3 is TGTGCCAGTAGAGGTGAGGCCGTCGATCAGCCCCAGCATTTT.